Below are 22 T cell receptor beta chains sequenced from a single sample in a study of blood T cell repertoires in COVID-19. The assay was immunoSEQ multiplex PCR, and TCRdb's table has in-frame clones only and misses some. The sample has a few hundred thousand clones, approximately 86% seen once. Sequenced input: peripheral blood. The receptors stem from a woman aged 60 to 75 with COVID-19, enrolled during active disease.

CDR3 protein: CASSFGQGGTEAFF. The DNA of the CDR3 is TGTGCCAGCAGCTTCGGACAGGGAGGCACTGAAGCTTTCTTT. The rearrangement joins TRBV7-9 to TRBJ1-1; 8 bases map to TRBD1. This CDR3 contains 14 residues. The germline V gene encodes CDR1 SEHNR and CDR2 FQNEAQ (reference sequence). Trimming cost V 3 bases and J 4 bases; bases outside gene matches: 4.

Points on this clone: Germline is not matched at one junction end, which may reflect a read error. The chain uses TRBV5-1 and TRBJ1-6, with D unclear. Germline CDR1 is SGHRS and CDR2 is YFSETQ. CDR3 length equals 14 residues. CDR3 sequence reads: CASSSNTYNSPLHF. CDR3 nucleotide sequence: TGCGCCAGCAGCTCGAATACCTACAATTCACCCCTCCACTTT.

The chain employs TRBV28 and TRBJ1-2; 12 bases agree with TRBD1. The junction had 2 bases not matched to a gene; V was cut back by 2 bases and J by 4 bases. The CDR3 sequence is 15 residues long. Germline CDR1 and CDR2: MDHEN and SYDVKM. The CDR3 DNA sequence: TGTGCCAGCAGTTTAGGGACAGGGGGCCTCTATGGCTACACCTTC. The encoded protein is CASSLGTGGLYGYTF.

This chain joins TRBV19 and TRBJ1-2; a weak D match, TRBD1 (6 bases). Germline CDR1 LNHDA, CDR2 SQIVND (reference sequence). There are 13 residues in the CDR3. The ends were cut back, 7 bases at V and 8 bases at J, with 17 bases in the middle. This CDR3 is CASTNHGGRGYTF. In DNA form, the CDR3 reads TGTGCCAGTACCAATCATGGGGGCAGAGGCTACACCTTC.

This clone was seen only a few times. V and J are TRBV14 and TRBJ2-2, with 7 bases identical to TRBD1. Germline trimming cut 1 base from V and 4 bases from J; bases unmatched to any gene: 3. The CDR3 has 15 residues. The V gene's germline CDR1 is SGHDN and CDR2 FVKESK. Here the CDR3 reads CASSQVQGITGELFF. The DNA of the CDR3 is TGTGCCAGCAGCCAAGTACAGGGGATCACCGGGGAGCTGTTTTTT.

This chain joins TRBV11-3 and TRBJ2-1, with TRBD2 matching 11 bases. J was trimmed by 6 bases and V by 1 base; bases with no gene match: 11. CDR1 is SGHNT and CDR2 is YENEEA in the germline V gene. The CDR3 has 18 amino acids. CDR3 amino acids: CASSLVRMGLAVSNEQFF. In DNA, the CDR3 is TGTGCCAGCAGCTTAGTGCGGATGGGACTAGCGGTGTCCAATGAGCAGTTCTTC.

The rearrangement uses TRBV11-2 and TRBJ1-2, with 10 bases fitting TRBD1. The length of the CDR3 is 15 residues. The V segment lost 6 bases and the J segment 6 bases; nucleotides outside the gene matches: 10. Germline CDR1 reads SGHAT; CDR2 reads FQNNGV. The CDR3 region is CASSYTGTGVNGYTF. As DNA, the CDR3 is TGTGCCAGCAGTTACACCGGGACAGGGGTAAATGGCTACACCTTC.

The gene calls are TRBV19 and TRBJ1-5; 9 nucleotides agree with TRBD1. Germline V CDR1 and CDR2: LNHDA, SQIVND (reference sequence). This CDR3 has 14 amino acids. V shed 8 bases and J 2 bases; nucleotides not matched to a gene: 4. The CDR3 DNA is TGTGCCAGTGGGACAGGGAGCCGCAATCAGCCCCAGCATTTT. This encodes CASGTGSRNQPQHF.

V is TRBV7-7 and J is TRBJ1-3; 8 positions agree with TRBD1. J lost 1 base, V lost 6 bases, and 8 bases had no gene match. CDR3 length: 16 residues. From germline, CDR1 is SSHAT and CDR2 FNYEAQ (reference sequence). The CDR3 DNA follows: TGTGCCAGCAGTCCCGGGACAGGTCGATCTGGAAACACCATATATTTT. This translates into CASSPGTGRSGNTIYF.

This chain uses TRBV7-2 with TRBJ1-1; D perhaps matches TRBD1 (6 bases). CDR1 is SGHTA, CDR2 FQGNSA, per germline. The CDR3 spans 14 residues. Between the trimmed V and J ends, which lost 8 bases and 0 bases, there was a span of 13 bases. CDR3 sequence reads: CASDTDRLNTEAFF. As DNA, the CDR3 is TGTGCCAGCGACACCGACAGGTTGAACACTGAAGCTTTCTTT.

The chain links TRBV28 to TRBJ1-5, with 7 bases identical to TRBD1. V trimming: 4 bases; J trimming: 5 bases; junction bases outside the gene matches: 11. Germline-derived CDR1 and CDR2 are MDHEN and SYDVKM. The CDR3 consists of 16 residues. CDR3: CASSSPDRAPYQPQHF. The CDR3 DNA is TGTGCCAGCAGTTCGCCCGACAGGGCCCCTTATCAGCCCCAGCATTTT.

The genes are TRBV11-2 and TRBJ1-4, with TRBD1 matching 8 bases. The CDR3 has 16 amino acids. CDR1 and CDR2 (germline): SGHAT, FQNNGV. Trimming cost V 5 bases and J 4 bases; bases outside gene matches: 9. The CDR3 loop is CASSRDRGELNEKLFF. Written as DNA, the CDR3 is TGTGCCAGCAGCCGCGACAGGGGCGAACTTAATGAAAAACTGTTTTTT.

This clone was seen a handful of times. CDR3 nucleotides: TGTGCCAGCAGCCAAGAAACCTCAGGGGGCCGGTATGGCTACACCTTC. The encoded protein is CASSQETSGGRYGYTF. The gene calls are TRBV4-2 and TRBJ1-2, with TRBD1 matching over 8 bases. Trimming at V came to 0 bases and at J to 5 bases, leaving 8 bases not matched to a gene. The CDR3 runs to 16 residues. Germline CDR1 and CDR2: LGHNA and YNFKEQ.

This chain joins TRBV7-9 and TRBJ2-6; TRBD1 might be the D (6 bases). This CDR3 comprises 16 residues. Germline-derived CDR1 and CDR2 are SEHNR and FQNEAQ (reference sequence). V lost 5 bases and J 4 bases, leaving 15 bases between the germline ends. For the CDR3, the DNA is TGTGCCAGCAGCCGAGCACAGGGTTACGGGGCCAACGTCCTGACTTTC. Translation: CASSRAQGYGANVLTF.

V gene TRBV28 combines with J gene TRBJ1-3, with D possibly TRBD1 on 5 matching bases. V was trimmed by 1 base and J by 2 bases, leaving 9 bases between them. In germline, CDR1 is MDHEN, CDR2 SYDVKM. The CDR3 sequence is 15 residues long. CDR3 DNA: TGTGCCAGCAGTTTATTGCCCAGGGCTGGAAACACCATATATTTT. This codes for CASSLLPRAGNTIYF.

This clone was detected only once. V and J are TRBV9 and TRBJ2-1; tentative D call: TRBD1 (5 bases). Looked up from germline, CDR1 is SGDLS and CDR2 is YYNGEE. The CDR3 runs to 15 residues. V lost 2 bases and J 5 bases, leaving 14 bases between the germline ends. CDR3 in DNA: TGTGCCAGCAGCGTTGACCAGGGTGGACACAATGAGCAGTTCTTC. Its protein product is CASSVDQGGHNEQFF.

The V call is TRBV15, the J call TRBJ2-4, with 8 bases fitting TRBD2. The CDR3 length is 13 residues. Germline V CDR1 and CDR2: LNHNV, YYDKDF (reference sequence). With 1 base clipped from V and 7 bases from J, the junction kept 0 bases outside the gene matches. Written as DNA, the CDR3 is TGTGCCACCAGCAGAGGCGGGAGGAACATTCAGTACTTC. As protein: CATSRGGRNIQYF.

The sample holds one count of this clone. Other nucleotide sequences in the sample specify the same CDR3. The chain combines TRBV9 with TRBJ1-6, with D perhaps matching TRBD1 (6 bases). The CDR3 has 14 residues. Germline CDR1 and CDR2: SGDLS and YYNGEE. V lost 0 bases to trimming and J lost 7 bases, with 8 bases between them. CDR3: CASSVGGRNSPLHF. The CDR3 bases are TGTGCCAGCAGCGTAGGGGGGCGGAATTCACCCCTCCACTTT.

For the CDR3, the DNA is TGCGCCAGCCAGTCCGTTCCCGGGGAGCTGTTTTTT. Translation: CASQSVPGELFF. The chain couples TRBV5-1 to TRBJ2-2; D is ambiguous. Germline CDR1 SGHRS, CDR2 YFSETQ. The germline V and J ends were trimmed by 7 bases and 6 bases, with 10 bases remaining between them. The CDR3 has 12 residues.

The J gene is TRBJ2-6, the V gene TRBV4-1; 7 positions match TRBD1. The CDR3 loop spans 20 amino acids. Germline V gene lookup returns CDR1 MGHRA and CDR2 YSYEKL. Losses at the gene ends were 1 base for V and 3 bases for J; bases not matched to a gene: 15. As DNA, the CDR3 is TGCGCCAGCAGCCAAGGTTCGACAGGGCTCGTCCTTAGTGGGGCCAACGTCCTGACTTTC. Translation: CASSQGSTGLVLSGANVLTF.

This chain connects TRBV5-6 to TRBJ1-1; D gene uncertain. V was cut by 1 base and J by 5 bases, with 15 bases left in between. The germline gives CDR1 SGHDT, CDR2 YYEEEE. The CDR3 is made up of 15 amino acids. The CDR3 loop reads CASSLRDSIFTEAFF. CDR3 DNA: TGTGCCAGCAGCTTGCGCGACTCGATATTTACTGAAGCTTTCTTT.

This chain uses TRBV6-6 with TRBJ1-1; TRBD1 matches at 8 bases. CDR1 is MNHNY and CDR2 is SVGAGI in the germline V gene (reference sequence). The CDR3 has 15 amino acids. Trimming at V came to 0 bases and at J to 5 bases, leaving 5 bases not matched to a gene. CDR3 in amino acids: CASSYSSRQGTEAFF. The CDR3 coding sequence is TGTGCCAGCAGTTACTCGAGCCGACAGGGGACTGAAGCTTTCTTT.